This entry features one T cell receptor beta chain sequence. What it recognizes is unknown. The data were taken from a study of early T cells in non-severe SARS-CoV-2 infection. The overall study: Bulk RNA taken from unsorted whole blood was sequenced, leaving chains unpaired.

Individually, cDNA molecules had unique molecular identifiers attached to them. TCRdb called the 5' RACE reads again in MiXCR, with one record for every CDR3 protein. Of tens of thousands of distinct CDR3 sequences in the sample, around 12% were seen once. Study-wide points: Reliance on VDJdb matching favored anti-spike CD8 responses; private and CD4 specificities were missed.

Trimming shortened V by 1 base and J by 3 bases, and 5 bases separated the two germline ends. Per the germline V gene, CDR1 is SGHDN and CDR2 is FVKESK. The CDR3 has 13 amino acids. Sequencing was performed on whole blood. This clonotype originated in an adult who was a healthcare worker with PCR-confirmed SARS-CoV-2 infection or an uninfected control (not recorded which). The chain is built from TRBV14 and TRBJ2-3; D remains ambiguous. This chain's CDR3 is CASSQGATDTQYF. As DNA, the CDR3 is TGTGCCAGCAGCCAAGGGGCAACAGATACGCAGTATTTT. Based on the CDR3 plus reference TRBV14 and TRBJ2-3, the full variable domain is EAGVTQFPSHSVIEKGQTVTLRCDPISGHDNLYWYRRVMGKEIKFLLHFVKESKQDESGMPNNRFLAERTGGTYSTLKVQPAELEDSGVYFCASSQGATDTQYFGPGTRLTVL.